This is a list of T cell receptor beta chains from one sample in a study of T-cell reconstitution after alpha-beta-depleted transplantation in children. TCRdb analysed the PCR reads with MiXCR anew, one entry per CDR3 protein. The sample holds around 600,000 distinct CDR3 sequences, roughly 17% seen once. Sequences were derived from PBMCs from the stem cell graft donor, sampled from the stem cell graft. The receptors here all came from a human donor who donated a stem cell graft to a child with acute myeloid leukemia. The CDR3 runs from the conserved cysteine through the conserved F or W. The D gene is left open where the match is weak. Some rows have no size entry. The others give once, few or many, or a class for an expanded clone.

>TRBV20-1|TRBJ2-6|.|few
CSATEGSGANVLTF
TGCAGTGCTACCGAAGGGTCTGGGGCCAACGTCCTGACTTTC
>TRBV15|TRBJ2-3|.|many
CATSREVPDTQYF
TGTGCCACCAGCAGGGAGGTACCAGATACGCAGTATTTT
>TRBV20-1|TRBJ1-5|.|many
CSALSGSQPQHF
TGCAGTGCTCTGTCGGGATCTCAGCCCCAGCATTTT
>TRBV5-1|TRBJ1-1|TRBD1|few
CASSLMTGGMNTEAFF
TGCGCCAGCAGCTTGATGACAGGGGGCATGAACACTGAAGCTTTCTTT
>TRBV29-1|TRBJ2-2|.|.
CSVEISGSGGELFF
TGCAGCGTTGAAATTTCAGGGTCGGGCGGGGAGCTGTTTTTT
>TRBV20-1|TRBJ2-3|TRBD1|once
CSAPRGTGGSDTQYF
TGCAGTGCCCCCAGGGGGACAGGGGGGTCAGATACGCAGTATTTT
>TRBV7-9|TRBJ2-7|.|.
CASSPNTENTEQYF
TGTGCCAGCAGCCCCAATACTGAGAACACCGAGCAGTACTTC
>TRBV20-1|TRBJ1-6|.|many
CSAWDMAYNSPLHF
TGCAGTGCCTGGGACATGGCCTATAATTCACCCCTCCACTTT
>TRBV9|TRBJ1-3|.|many
CASSVSETERNTIYF
TGTGCCAGCAGCGTATCCGAGACGGAGAGAAACACCATATATTTT
>TRBV29-1|TRBJ1-1|.|many
CSGTGLGNTEAFF
TGCAGCGGAACAGGTTTGGGGAACACTGAAGCTTTCTTT
>TRBV5-1|TRBJ2-3|.|few
CASSLSGAASTDTQYF
TGCGCCAGCAGCTTGTCGGGGGCGGCTAGCACAGATACGCAGTATTTT
>TRBV20-1|TRBJ2-5|TRBD2|.
CSARRAAGGLSETQYF
TGCAGTGCTAGAAGGGCAGCGGGGGGGCTGAGTGAGACCCAGTACTTC
>TRBV15|TRBJ2-2|TRBD1|.
CATSRPPGQGYTGELFF
TGTGCCACCAGCAGACCTCCGGGACAGGGATACACCGGGGAGCTGTTTTTT
>TRBV2|TRBJ2-1|TRBD1|.
CASSLQGAFNEQFF
TGTGCCAGCAGCTTACAGGGGGCATTCAATGAGCAGTTCTTC
>TRBV24-1|TRBJ1-1|TRBD1|.
CATSGGTGETEAFF
TGTGCCACCAGTGGAGGGACAGGGGAAACTGAAGCTTTCTTT
>TRBV20-1|TRBJ1-1|.|few
CSATRRLNTEAFF
TGCAGTGCTACCCGCCGACTGAACACTGAAGCTTTCTTT
>TRBV20-1|TRBJ1-5|TRBD1|many
CSASRRQGGNQPQHF
TGCAGTGCTAGCCGCCGACAGGGGGGCAATCAGCCCCAGCATTTT
>TRBV10-3|TRBJ1-5|.|.
CATRTDYSNQPQHF
TGTGCCACGAGGACCGACTATAGCAATCAGCCCCAGCATTTT
>TRBV27|TRBJ2-2|.|many
CALRRRGELFF
TGTGCCTTACGTCGTAGGGGGGAGCTGTTTTTT
>TRBV4-3|TRBJ1-2|.|few
CASSQEPRSAYGYTF
TGCGCCAGCAGCCAAGAACCCAGGAGTGCCTATGGCTACACCTTC
>TRBV9|TRBJ2-3|.|.
CASSLAREGGTQYF
TGTGCCAGCAGCCTAGCCAGGGAAGGGGGTACGCAGTATTTT
>TRBV20-1|TRBJ1-4|.|few
CSARRGAGNEKLFF
TGCAGTGCTAGGAGAGGGGCCGGTAATGAAAAACTGTTTTTT
>TRBV20-1|TRBJ2-1|.|many
CSARSDGRGYNEQFF
TGCAGTGCAAGATCCGATGGGCGGGGTTACAATGAGCAGTTCTTC
>TRBV13|TRBJ1-5|.|few
CASSFSGDRGGNQPQHF
TGTGCCAGCAGCTTTTCAGGTGATCGGGGGGGCAATCAGCCCCAGCATTTT
>TRBV9|TRBJ1-6|.|.
CASSMRSSYNSPLHF
TGTGCCAGCAGCATGAGGAGCTCCTATAATTCACCCCTCCACTTT
>TRBV20-1|TRBJ2-1|.|many
CSASRVLYNEQFF
TGCAGTGCTAGTCGGGTTCTCTACAATGAGCAGTTCTTC
>TRBV24-1|TRBJ2-3|.|many
CATSGGRFSTDTQYF
TGTGCCACCAGTGGGGGCAGATTCTCCACAGATACGCAGTATTTT
>TRBV5-6|TRBJ2-7|.|many
CASSLGGALYEQYF
TGTGCCAGCAGCTTGGGGGGGGCCCTCTACGAGCAGTACTTC
>TRBV20-1|TRBJ1-6|TRBD1|many
CSARPSDRENNSPLHF
TGCAGTGCTAGACCCTCCGACAGGGAGAATAATTCACCCCTCCACTTT
>TRBV6-1|TRBJ2-1|TRBD1|few
CASRPGTGVHEQFF
TGTGCCAGCAGGCCCGGGACAGGGGTTCATGAGCAGTTCTTC
>TRBV20-1|TRBJ2-1|.|many
CSARGQGGSSSYNEQFF
TGCAGTGCTAGGGGGCAGGGGGGCTCTAGCTCCTACAATGAGCAGTTCTTC
>TRBV7-6|TRBJ1-5|.|.
CASSLEQHGIYQPQHF
TGTGCCAGCAGCTTAGAACAGCACGGTATTTACCAGCCCCAGCATTTT
>TRBV12-3/TRBV12-4|TRBJ2-5|.|few
CASSMGRRETQYF
TGTGCCAGCAGTATGGGACGAAGAGAGACCCAGTACTTC
>TRBV14|TRBJ2-3|TRBD1|.
CASSRWGQGVTDTQYF
TGTGCCAGCAGCCGCTGGGGACAGGGGGTCACAGATACGCAGTATTTT
>TRBV12-3/TRBV12-4|TRBJ1-2|.|.
CASRRDIRGGYTF
TGTGCCAGCAGACGGGACATTCGAGGCGGCTACACCTTC
>TRBV27|TRBJ1-6|.|few
CASSLAFTNSPLHF
TGTGCCAGCAGCTTAGCTTTTACGAATTCACCCCTCCACTTT
>TRBV6-5|TRBJ2-2|.|.
CASSYSPGRAGELFF
TGTGCCAGCAGTTACTCGCCAGGACGGGCCGGGGAGCTGTTTTTT
>TRBV7-9|TRBJ2-1|.|many
CASSLWMGRGVPEQFF
TGTGCCAGCAGCTTATGGATGGGCAGGGGAGTTCCTGAGCAGTTCTTC
>TRBV29-1|TRBJ1-1|.|many
CSAAEGTGNTEAFF
TGCAGCGCTGCGGAGGGGACGGGAAACACTGAAGCTTTCTTT
>TRBV4-2|TRBJ2-5|.|.
CASSPFGTPRETQYF
TGTGCCAGCAGCCCCTTCGGGACTCCTCGGGAGACCCAGTACTTC
>TRBV20-1|TRBJ1-1|.|many
CSARVGRSLNTEAFF
TGCAGTGCTAGAGTAGGCAGGAGCCTTAACACTGAAGCTTTCTTT
>TRBV7-2|TRBJ2-5|.|few
CASSFRGFDTQYF
TGTGCCAGCAGCTTTCGGGGCTTCGACACCCAGTACTTC
>TRBV7-2|TRBJ2-2|.|few
CASVRIWTGELFF
TGTGCCAGCGTTAGGATTTGGACCGGGGAGCTGTTTTTT
>TRBV12-3/TRBV12-4|TRBJ2-3|.|few
CASSLGRGRRSTDTQYF
TGTGCCAGCAGTTTAGGCCGAGGGCGCCGAAGCACAGATACGCAGTATTTT
>TRBV6-5|TRBJ2-1|.|many
CASRSGGQSGNEQFF
TGTGCCAGCAGATCCGGGGGGCAGTCGGGAAATGAGCAGTTCTTC
>TRBV7-8|TRBJ2-2|TRBD2|.
CASSLGLAGGNTGELFF
TGTGCCAGCAGCTTGGGACTAGCGGGGGGGAACACCGGGGAGCTGTTTTTT
>TRBV5-1|TRBJ2-3|TRBD2|few
CASSLVLAGVDTQYF
TGCGCCAGCAGCTTGGTGTTAGCGGGAGTAGATACGCAGTATTTT
>TRBV9|TRBJ1-4|TRBD1|many
CASSGRQGAREKLFF
TGTGCCAGCAGCGGGCGACAGGGGGCACGAGAAAAACTGTTTTTT
>TRBV20-1|TRBJ2-1|.|many
CSARSREQFF
TGCAGTGCTAGGTCTCGTGAGCAGTTCTTC
>TRBV9|TRBJ2-7|TRBD2|few
CASSVVASGGDEQYF
TGTGCCAGCAGCGTAGTAGCTAGCGGGGGGGACGAGCAGTACTTC